The 14 T cell receptor beta chains below come from one sample, sequenced in a study of T cells in Graves' hyperthyroidism and ophthalmopathy. Regions amplified from RNA transcripts were the TCR beta CDR3 regions. Initially, a first-round RT-PCR of the TCR CDR3 employed the HTBI primer set. TCRdb reprocessed the multiplex PCR reads via MiXCR and lists one record per CDR3 protein. This sample yields some 270,000 distinct CDR3 sequences, of which around 24% are seen a single time; approximately 32% belongs to the top ten. Input material: blood. These receptor sequences come from a woman aged 40-49 years with Graves' ophthalmopathy.

This clonotype was picked up many times. Written as DNA, the CDR3 is TGCAGTGCCCCGGGATGGGACTCCTACGAGCAGTACTTC. Translation gives CSAPGWDSYEQYF. The chain recombines TRBV20-1 with TRBJ2-7, with D perhaps matching TRBD2 (5 bases). CDR3 length equals 13 residues. Trimming left V 6 bases short and J 0 bases short, with 12 bases between. Germline-derived CDR1 and CDR2 are DFQATT and SNEGSKA (reference sequence).

This clonotype was detected many times. The chain employs TRBV6-1 and TRBJ1-2, with a tentative D call TRBD1 (5 bases). The CDR3 runs 14 residues. Deletions cut 6 bases from V and 3 bases from J, with 14 bases between. The germline V gene encodes CDR1 MNHNS and CDR2 SASEGT. The CDR3 protein is CASRPRDRYYGYTF. CDR3 coding DNA: TGTGCCAGCAGGCCCCGGGACCGATACTATGGCTACACCTTC.

This clonotype has a count of ten or more. The chain recombines TRBV28 with TRBJ1-5; a weak D match, TRBD1 (6 bases). Trimming took 6 bases from V and 6 from J, leaving 9 bases between them. This CDR3 spans 12 amino acids. CDR1 and CDR2 from the germline V gene are MDHEN and SYDVKM. This chain's CDR3 is CASRDSGQPQHF. Here the CDR3 DNA reads TGTGCCAGCAGGGACAGCGGTCAGCCCCAGCATTTT.

Ten or more counts support this clonotype. V gene TRBV7-2 combines with J gene TRBJ2-7, with D unclear. The V end lost 3 bases, the J end lost 0 bases, and 9 bases lay between the germline ends. Germline CDR1 and CDR2: SGHTA and FQGNSA. CDR3 size: 14 residues. CDR3: CASSFGLASYEQYF. The CDR3 nucleotides are TGTGCCAGCAGCTTTGGTCTCGCCTCCTACGAGCAGTACTTC.

This chain connects TRBV27 to TRBJ2-7; 9 bases agree with TRBD2. The germline gives CDR1 MNHEY, CDR2 SMNVEV (reference sequence). CDR3 length: 17 residues. The J segment lost 5 bases and the V segment lost 3 bases, leaving 14 bases of the junction unmatched. This chain's CDR3 is CASSFLEAGGPMNEQYF. The DNA for the CDR3 is TGTGCCAGCAGTTTCCTCGAGGCGGGAGGGCCGATGAACGAGCAGTACTTC.

V gene TRBV3-1 combines with J gene TRBJ1-1, with D uncertain. The V end was cut by 3 bases, the J end by 3 bases, with 11 bases between. The germline V gene has CDR1 LGHDT and CDR2 YNNKEL (reference sequence). The CDR3 runs 14 residues. The CDR3 DNA reads as TGTGCCAGCAGCCACCGCCTTGGAGACACTGAAGCTTTCTTT. This translates into CASSHRLGDTEAFF.

This clonotype was counted many times. This chain connects TRBV7-9 to TRBJ1-2, with no clear D. The germline V and J ends were trimmed by 5 bases and 5 bases, with 15 bases remaining between them. This CDR3 contains 14 residues. Germline CDR1 SEHNR, CDR2 FQNEAQ (reference sequence). CDR3 protein: CASSPSGPPYGYTF. The CDR3 nucleotides read TGTGCCAGCAGCCCCAGCGGACCCCCATATGGCTACACCTTC.

The gene calls are TRBV12-3 or TRBV12-4 and TRBJ1-1; D ambiguous. This CDR3 comprises 14 residues. Trimming left V 3 bases short and J 7 bases short, with 15 bases between. CDR3 DNA sequence: TGTGCCAGCAGTTTCCCCGGCCCTCGGTTTGAAGCTTTCTTT. It specifies CASSFPGPRFEAFF.

The rearrangement links TRBV9 to TRBJ2-2, with D perhaps TRBD2 (5 bases). V lost 0 bases to trimming and J lost 7 bases, with 13 bases between them. The CDR3 consists of 15 residues. Germline V lookup: CDR1 SGDLS, CDR2 YYNGEE. CDR3 sequence (DNA): TGTGCCAGCAGCGTAGTGGGAGAAGGAGGCGGGGAGCTGTTTTTT. It specifies CASSVVGEGGGELFF.

This clonotype has a count of ten or more. This chain links TRBV5-1 with TRBJ2-7; 11 bases are a match to TRBD1. J gave up 7 bases and V 4 bases, and 7 bases lay outside the gene matches. Germline CDR1 is SGHRS and CDR2 is YFSETQ. This CDR3 has 14 residues. The DNA for the CDR3 is TGCGCCAGCAGCCCCGGACAGGGGGCGGGAGAGCAGTACTTC. It is translated as CASSPGQGAGEQYF.

This clonotype showed up many times. The chain uses TRBV6-5 and TRBJ1-5, with D possibly TRBD1 on 6 matching bases. CDR3 length: 14 amino acids. V was trimmed by 6 bases and J by 3 bases, leaving 12 bases between them. Looked up from germline, CDR1 is MNHEY and CDR2 is SVGAGI. This chain's CDR3 is CASSGTGNNQPQHF. The CDR3, as DNA: TGTGCCAGCAGCGGAACAGGGAACAATCAGCCCCAGCATTTT.

This clonotype was seen ten or more times. The chain is built from TRBV7-3 and TRBJ1-1; D is possibly TRBD1 (6 bases). V shed 5 bases and J shed 4 bases, with 11 bases lying between them. Germline values: CDR1 SGHTA, CDR2 FQGTGA. The CDR3 has 13 amino acids. The CDR3 is CASSRIGGTEAFF. In DNA, the CDR3 is TGTGCCAGCAGCCGAATAGGGGGCACTGAAGCTTTCTTT.

This clonotype was counted many times. The V call is TRBV28, the J call TRBJ2-5; maybe TRBD1 (6 bases). Germline assignment: CDR1 MDHEN and CDR2 SYDVKM. The CDR3 has 14 residues. The V gene lost 3 bases and the J gene lost 5 bases, with 13 bases spanning the gap. The CDR3 here is CASSFAGALETQYF. The CDR3 region has the DNA TGTGCCAGCAGTTTCGCAGGGGCGTTGGAGACCCAGTACTTC.

This rearrangement joins TRBV28 to TRBJ1-1; D gene uncertain. CDR3 length: 13 residues. Germline CDR1 reads MDHEN; CDR2 reads SYDVKM. Trimming removed 2 bases from V and 5 bases from J, with 9 bases in between. CDR3 bases: TGTGCCAGCAGTTTAAACGACGGGACTGAAGCTTTCTTT. Translation: CASSLNDGTEAFF.